This TCR beta chain is from a study of blood T cell repertoires in COVID-19. The CDR3 length is 17 residues. V was pared by 1 base and J by 4 bases, with 10 bases of the junction left unmatched. The V gene's germline CDR1 is LNHNV and CDR2 YYDKDF (reference sequence). As handled by the study authors: Reference gene primer amplification gave estimated nucleated cell counts. Using immunoSEQ multiplex PCR, the repertoire was profiled, and TCRdb retains in-frame clones only, with some absent. The V and J calls and clone size were taken over from that table, and D and trimming were inferred from the DNA. The sample gives more than 70,000 clones, about 87% of which show up once; approximately 10% is in the top ten.

This rearrangement joins TRBV15 to TRBJ2-3; 8 nucleotides agree with TRBD2. The sample comprised peripheral blood. This receptor was identified in a human donor in a cohort sampled during active COVID-19. CDR3 DNA: TGTGCCACCAGCAGAGGCCGGGCGGGGGGAGGCGCAGATACGCAGTATTTT. Amino acids: CATSRGRAGGGADTQYF.